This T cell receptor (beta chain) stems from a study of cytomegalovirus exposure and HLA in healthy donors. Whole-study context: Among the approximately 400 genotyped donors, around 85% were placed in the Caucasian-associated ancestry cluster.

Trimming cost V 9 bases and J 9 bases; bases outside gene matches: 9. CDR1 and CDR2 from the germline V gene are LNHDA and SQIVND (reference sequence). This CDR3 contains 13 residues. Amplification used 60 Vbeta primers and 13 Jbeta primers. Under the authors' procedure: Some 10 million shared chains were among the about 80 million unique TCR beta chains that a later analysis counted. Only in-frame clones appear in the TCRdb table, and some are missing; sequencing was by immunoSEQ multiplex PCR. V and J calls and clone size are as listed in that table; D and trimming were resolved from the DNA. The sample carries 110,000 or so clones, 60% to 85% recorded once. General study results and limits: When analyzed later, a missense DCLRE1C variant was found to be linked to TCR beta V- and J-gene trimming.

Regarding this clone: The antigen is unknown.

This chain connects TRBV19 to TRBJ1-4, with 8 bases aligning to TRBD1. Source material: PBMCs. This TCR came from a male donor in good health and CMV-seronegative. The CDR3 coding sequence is TGTGCCAGCGCAAAGGGACAGGTACAAAAACTGTTTTTT. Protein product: CASAKGQVQKLFF.